Listed here are 28 T cell receptor beta chains from one sample, sequenced in a study of CXCR3-negative and CXCR3-positive naive CD8 T cells. Findings and caveats of the study: More hydrophobic TRB CDR3s occurred in CXCR3-positive than in CXCR3-negative naive cells.

Antigens for these TCRs are unknown. cDNA libraries for TRB were generated by 5' RACE incorporating UMI labels. After re-calling the 5' RACE reads, TCRdb lists one entry per CDR3 protein, DNA absent. This sample contains about 150,000 distinct CDR3 sequences. The specimen sequenced was naive CXCR3+ CD8+ T cells from blood. Subset here: CD45RO-CCR7+CD27+CD95- naive CD8+ T cells expressing CXCR3 (TNR3+). These receptors were taken from a human donor in good health. Some clones in this sample may be carry-over from other donors' samples.

The chain is built from TRBV29-1 and TRBJ2-7; TCRdb lists TRBD1, though no DNA is available to test this call. This CDR3 is 14 amino acids long. Germline CDR1 SQVTM, CDR2 ANQGSEA. The CDR3 is CGVDARGYSYEQYF.

The J gene is TRBJ2-3, the V gene TRBV10-3; TCRdb's D call, TRBD2, is unchecked because there is no DNA. CDR3 size: 17 residues. Looked up from germline, CDR1 is ENHRY and CDR2 is SYGVKD. The CDR3 here is CAISNPGLAGSTDTQYF.

The chain links TRBV5-5 to TRBJ1-2. The CDR3 is 14 residues long. From germline, CDR1 is SGHKS and CDR2 YYEKEE (reference sequence). CDR3 residues: CASSLETDNYGYTF.

The chain recombines TRBV7-2 with TRBJ2-7. The CDR3 consists of 16 residues. The germline V gene has CDR1 SGHTA and CDR2 FQGNSA. The CDR3 loop reads CASSLGVGGTPYEQYF.

The chain recombines TRBV27 with TRBJ2-1. The germline CDR1 and CDR2 sequences are MNHEY and SMNVEV (reference sequence). CDR3 size: 16 residues. The CDR3 region is CASSLSVATFLEFLFF.

The J gene is TRBJ2-1, the V gene TRBV7-9. Germline assignment: CDR1 SEHNR and CDR2 FQNEAQ (reference sequence). The CDR3 loop spans 13 amino acids. CDR3 loop: CASSQDQLNEQFF.

The chain couples TRBV12-3 or TRBV12-4 to TRBJ2-4; TCRdb calls TRBD1, which cannot be checked without DNA. CDR3 length: 19 residues. CDR3 sequence: CASSLSGGWAAGAKNIQYF.

The chain joins TRBV5-1 to TRBJ2-3; TCRdb's assignment of TRBD2 cannot be checked, as there is no DNA. Per the germline V gene, CDR1 is SGHRS and CDR2 is YFSETQ. CDR3 size: 15 residues. CDR3 sequence reads: CASSAGTYDTDTQYF.

The chain carries TRBV27 and TRBJ2-4; the TCRdb call, TRBD1, lacks DNA for checking. The CDR3 contains 13 residues. Germline V gene sequence: CDR1 MNHEY, CDR2 SMNVEV (reference sequence). The CDR3 protein is CASSSRVENIQYF.

V and J are TRBV28 and TRBJ2-7; TCRdb reports TRBD1, a call that lacks DNA to check it against. This CDR3 contains 15 residues. Germline V gives CDR1 MDHEN, CDR2 SYDVKM. CDR3 in amino acids: CASSFRGIVDYEQYF. Based on the CDR3 plus reference TRBV28 and TRBJ2-7, the full variable domain is DVKVTQSSRYLVKRTGEKVFLECVQDMDHENMFWYRQDPGLGLRLIYFSYDVKMKEKGDIPEGYSVSREKKERFSLILESASTNQTSMYLCASSFRGIVDYEQYFGPGTRLTVT.

This chain uses TRBV19 with TRBJ2-1; the D call of TRBD2 rests on TCRdb alone, since no DNA is present to check it. Germline values: CDR1 LNHDA, CDR2 SQIVND (reference sequence). The CDR3 loop spans 15 amino acids. CDR3 in amino acids: CASSRGVSSYNEQFF.

The rearrangement joins TRBV4-1 to TRBJ2-1; the TCRdb call, TRBD2, lacks DNA for checking. Germline CDR1 MGHRA, CDR2 YSYEKL. The CDR3 sequence is 16 residues long. The CDR3 protein is CASSQSPGLGYNEQFF.

CDR3 sequence reads: CSVEPQGEQFF. J is TRBJ2-1 and V is TRBV29-1; checking the TCRdb D call of TRBD1 is not possible without DNA. From germline, CDR1 is SQVTM and CDR2 ANQGSEA. The CDR3 consists of 11 residues.

V gene TRBV5-4 combines with J gene TRBJ2-1. This CDR3 comprises 16 residues. The germline V gene encodes CDR1 SGHNT and CDR2 YYREEE (reference sequence). The CDR3 sequence is CASSYQSHAAYNEQFF.

V and J are TRBV4-3 and TRBJ1-1. Germline V gene sequence: CDR1 LGHNA, CDR2 YSLEER. CDR3 length: 12 amino acids. The CDR3 loop is CASSQENQEAFF.

V gene TRBV7-9 combines with J gene TRBJ1-1; TCRdb picks TRBD1, but there is no DNA to check that call. The CDR3 length is 15 residues. The germline V gene encodes CDR1 SEHNR and CDR2 FQNEAQ (reference sequence). The CDR3 region is CASSSSRGLNTEAFF.

This chain's CDR3 is CASSLDLLGLKETQYF. The J gene is TRBJ2-5, the V gene TRBV11-2; TCRdb selects TRBD2, and the lack of DNA leaves this call unchecked. Germline CDR1 reads SGHAT; CDR2 reads FQNNGV. The CDR3 has 16 amino acids.

V gene TRBV12-3 or TRBV12-4 combines with J gene TRBJ2-5. This CDR3 contains 11 residues. The CDR3 spells CASSSDKTQYF.

V usage is TRBV7-9 and J usage is TRBJ1-5. The CDR3 extends over 14 amino acids. Germline V lookup: CDR1 SEHNR, CDR2 FQNEAQ (reference sequence). CDR3 loop: CASSSGQRYQPQHF. Drawing the rest from reference TRBV7-9 and TRBJ1-5, the complete variable domain is DTGVSQNPRHKITKRGQNVTFRCDPISEHNRLYWYRQTLGQGPEFLTYFQNEAQLEKSRLLSDRFSAERPKGSFSTLEIQRTEQGDSAMYLCASSSGQRYQPQHFGDGTRLSIL.

The V gene is TRBV19, the J gene TRBJ2-1; absent DNA, TCRdb's TRBD2 call cannot be checked. The CDR3 contains 15 residues. Germline values: CDR1 LNHDA, CDR2 SQIVND (reference sequence). CDR3 residues: CASSIVASGYNEQFF.

This chain connects TRBV6-5 to TRBJ1-4. This CDR3 comprises 14 residues. Per germline, CDR1 MNHEY and CDR2 SVGAGI. The CDR3 spells CASSYSLGNEKLFF.

J is TRBJ2-2 and V is TRBV11-3; TCRdb's D gene call, TRBD1, goes unchecked for lack of DNA. This CDR3 has 15 residues. Germline CDR1 is SGHNT and CDR2 is YENEEA. The CDR3 sequence is CASSLRGQNAGELFF. Full variable domain (missing parts from reference TRBV11-3 and TRBJ2-2): EAGVVQSPRYKIIEKKQPVAFWCNPISGHNTLYWYLQNLGQGPELLIRYENEEAVDDSQLPKDRFSAERLKGVDSTLKIQPAELGDSAVYLCASSLRGQNAGELFFGEGSRLTVL.

The rearrangement joins TRBV6-6 to TRBJ2-7. CDR1 MNHNY and CDR2 SVGAGI come from the germline V gene (reference sequence). The CDR3 is 13 amino acids. This chain's CDR3 is CASRLAIAYEQYF.

The chain joins TRBV5-6 to TRBJ2-1. This CDR3 has 15 residues. Germline loops: CDR1 SGHDT, CDR2 YYEEEE. The CDR3: CASSLGGTTHNEQFF. The whole variable domain, remainder taken from reference TRBV5-6 and TRBJ2-1, is DAGVTQSPTHLIKTRGQQVTLRCSPKSGHDTVSWYQQALGQGPQFIFQYYEEEERQRGNFPDRFSGHQFPNYSSELNVNALLLGDSALYLCASSLGGTTHNEQFFGPGTRLTVL.

CDR3 in amino acids: CASSSNIRDSLETQYF. The V call is TRBV7-9, the J call TRBJ2-5; TCRdb names TRBD1, which stays unverified in the absence of DNA. The CDR3 extends over 16 amino acids. Per germline, CDR1 SEHNR and CDR2 FQNEAQ (reference sequence).

J is TRBJ2-1 and V is TRBV7-6; without DNA, the TCRdb call of TRBD2 cannot be checked. The CDR3 is made up of 20 amino acids. Germline values: CDR1 SGHVS, CDR2 FNYEAQ. The CDR3 sequence is CASSLAPGLAGVPFANEQFF.

The J gene is TRBJ1-2, the V gene TRBV6-5; TCRdb designates TRBD1, a call that cannot be tested without DNA. CDR1 and CDR2 from the germline V gene are MNHEY and SVGAGI. This CDR3 has 13 residues. The CDR3 is CASSYGRVNGYTF.

V and J are TRBV5-1 and TRBJ2-7; TCRdb picks TRBD1, but there is no DNA to check that call. The V gene's germline CDR1 is SGHRS and CDR2 YFSETQ. CDR3 length equals 14 residues. The CDR3 loop reads CASSLGTGLHEQYF.